The entry that follows covers one T cell receptor beta chain sequence. This record belongs to a study of T-cell reconstitution after alpha-beta-depleted transplantation in children. Unique molecular identifiers were used in preparing the TCRbeta library. A single record per CDR3 protein comes from TCRdb applying MiXCR to the PCR reads. The sample shows some 340,000 distinct CDR3 sequences, 10% of them seen only once. Trimming removed 0 bases at V and 0 bases at J, with 12 bases between. CDR1 and CDR2 from the germline V gene are LGHNA and YSLEER. The CDR3 has 18 residues. The J gene is TRBJ1-6, the V gene TRBV4-3, with no clear D. This TCR came from a human donor who donated a stem cell graft to a child with acute lymphoblastic leukemia. The sequenced sample was PBMCs from the stem cell graft donor, obtained from the stem cell graft. Here the CDR3 reads CASSQDLPGSSYNSPLHF. Written as DNA, the CDR3 is TGCGCCAGCAGCCAAGACCTACCGGGTAGCTCCTATAATTCACCCCTCCACTTT.